This T cell receptor beta chain originates from a study of shared clonotypes between healthy human individuals. Overall study: Donors consisted of two women and a few men between 18 and 49.

Assay runs were performed at deep level. Per the original data handling: ImmunoSEQ junction-only sequences lacked quality scores, so their filtering differed. Some clones are missing from TCRdb's copy, which holds only in-frame ones; the method was immunoSEQ multiplex PCR. That table gives V, J and clone size, and the DNA gave D and trimming. Here the sample spans hundreds of thousands of clones, about 91% being singletons. Study findings and constraints: Despite large depth, sorted-subset datasets appeared incompletely sequenced.

Germline-derived CDR1 and CDR2 are SNHLY and FYNNEI. V shed 11 bases and J shed 5 bases, with 16 bases lying between them. The CDR3 covers 13 residues. It was CD45RO-negative cells, positively selected for CCR7, that made up naive CD8 cells, with terminally differentiated effector memory CD45RA+ cells excluded. This clone was found once. Antigen unknown. The sequence derives from a man under 40 in good health. J is TRBJ2-4 and V is TRBV2; D is possibly TRBD1 or TRBD2 (5 bases each). The sequencing sample was made of naive CD8+ T cells sorted from blood. The CDR3: CALEERGENIQYF. The CDR3 DNA is TGTGCCCTAGAAGAGAGAGGGGAAAACATTCAGTACTTC.